Below, one TCR beta chain is given with its context. What it recognizes is unknown. Within the sample, other DNA sequences also encode this same CDR3. The CD4+ fraction was divided into a CD45RA+ naive subset and a CD45RA-negative memory subset. In germline, CDR1 is MNHNY, CDR2 SVGAGI (reference sequence). The J segment lost 7 bases and the V segment lost 3 bases, leaving 11 bases of the junction unmatched. This CDR3 is built from 15 residues. The data stem from a study of shared clonotypes between healthy human individuals. Across the whole study: Three plates each covered CD4 naive and memory; CD8 naive two, CD8 memory one. Study-level points and caveats: Rarefaction showed sorted-subset sequencing was incomplete despite large depth. Memory subsets had estimated richness that was generally smaller than that of naive subsets.

Profiling relied on immunoSEQ multiplex PCR, and the TCRdb table lists in-frame clones only, not all of them. The table lists approximately 2.5 million clones, 93% of them singletons. Material for sequencing was naive CD4+ T cells from PBMCs. Specified subset: CD45RA+ positively selected. The chain has TRBV6-6 and TRBJ2-7, with 8 nucleotides matching TRBD1. This sequence was found in a young man in good health. Some clones in this sample may be carry-over from other donors' samples. CDR3 DNA: TGTGCCAGCAGTTATAGTGGGCAGGGGGCTGGGGAGCAGTACTTC. It codes for CASSYSGQGAGEQYF.